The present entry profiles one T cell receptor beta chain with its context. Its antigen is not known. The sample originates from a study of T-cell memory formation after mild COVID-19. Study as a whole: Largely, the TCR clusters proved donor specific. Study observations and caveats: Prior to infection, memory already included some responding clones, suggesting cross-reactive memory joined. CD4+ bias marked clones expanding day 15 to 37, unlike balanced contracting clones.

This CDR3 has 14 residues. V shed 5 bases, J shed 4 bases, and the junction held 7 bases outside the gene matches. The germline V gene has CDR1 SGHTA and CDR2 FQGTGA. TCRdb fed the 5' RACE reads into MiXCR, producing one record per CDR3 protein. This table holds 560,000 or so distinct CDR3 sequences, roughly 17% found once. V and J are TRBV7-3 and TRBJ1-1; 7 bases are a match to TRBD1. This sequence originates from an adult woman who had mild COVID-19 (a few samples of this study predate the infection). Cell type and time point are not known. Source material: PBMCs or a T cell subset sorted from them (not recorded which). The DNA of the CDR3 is TGTGCCAGCAGCGTCCAGGGGGGGGGCACTGAAGCTTTCTTT. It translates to CASSVQGGGTEAFF.